The TCR beta chain under discussion was sequenced for a study of identifying expanded T cells in peripheral blood. A word on this clone: Its specificity is unknown.

General study points: Approximately 1.1 clones differed between technical replicates, versus about 15 and 19 over time. Variance in clone template counts between approximately 2-week samples significantly increased with total template count across all healthy donors.

Clones were sequenced by immunoSEQ multiplex PCR, and TCRdb holds only the in-frame ones, with some missing. The sample contains approximately 58,000 clones, about 83% of which appear only once. Healthy donors had no documented immune events, such as infections, while sampled. The clonotype was recovered from a person between 18 and 75 years old in good health. Sequencing was performed on blood.

This chain's CDR3 is CASSTHGTSGSTDTQYF. The CDR3 nucleotides are TGTGCCAGCAGCACCCACGGGACTAGCGGGAGTACAGATACGCAGTATTTT. The V and J genes are TRBV9 and TRBJ2-3; 14 bases map to TRBD2. The ends lost 4 bases at V and 3 bases at J; junction bases unmatched: 7. The V gene's germline CDR1 is SGDLS and CDR2 YYNGEE. The CDR3 contains 17 residues.